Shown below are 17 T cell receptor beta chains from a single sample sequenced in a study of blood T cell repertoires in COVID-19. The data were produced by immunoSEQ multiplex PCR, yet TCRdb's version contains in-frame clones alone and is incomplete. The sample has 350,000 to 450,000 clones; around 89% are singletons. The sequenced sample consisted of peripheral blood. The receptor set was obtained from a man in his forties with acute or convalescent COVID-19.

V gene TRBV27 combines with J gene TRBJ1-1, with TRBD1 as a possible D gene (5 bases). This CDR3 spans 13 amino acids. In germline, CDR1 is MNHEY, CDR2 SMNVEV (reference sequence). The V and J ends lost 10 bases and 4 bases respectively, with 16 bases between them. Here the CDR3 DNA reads TGTGCCACCGGACCAAGGAGGGGCACTGAAGCTTTCTTT. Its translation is CATGPRRGTEAFF.

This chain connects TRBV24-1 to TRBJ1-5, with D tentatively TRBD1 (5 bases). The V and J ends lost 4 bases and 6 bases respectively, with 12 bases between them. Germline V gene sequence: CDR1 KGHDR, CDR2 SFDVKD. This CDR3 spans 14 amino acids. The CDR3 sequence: CATSDPGQGQPQHF. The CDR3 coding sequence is TGTGCCACCAGTGACCCCGGGCAGGGTCAGCCCCAGCATTTT.

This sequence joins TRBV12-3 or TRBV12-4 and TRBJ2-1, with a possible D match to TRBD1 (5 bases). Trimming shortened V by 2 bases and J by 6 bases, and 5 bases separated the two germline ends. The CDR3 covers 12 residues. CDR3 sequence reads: CASSLQGNEQFF. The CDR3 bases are TGTGCCAGCAGTTTACAGGGCAATGAGCAGTTCTTC.

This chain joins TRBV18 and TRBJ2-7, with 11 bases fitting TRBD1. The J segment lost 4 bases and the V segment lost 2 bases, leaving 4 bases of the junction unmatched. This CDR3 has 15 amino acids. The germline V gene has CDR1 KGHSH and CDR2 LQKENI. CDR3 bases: TGTGCCAGCTCACCATTTGGGACAGGGGGATACGAGCAGTACTTC. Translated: CASSPFGTGGYEQYF.

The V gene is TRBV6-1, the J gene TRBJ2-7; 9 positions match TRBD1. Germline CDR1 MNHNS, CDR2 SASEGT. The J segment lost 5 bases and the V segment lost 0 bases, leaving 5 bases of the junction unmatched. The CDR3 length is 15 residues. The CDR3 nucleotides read TGTGCCAGCAGTGAAGCGGGACAGGGTTTGCACGAGCAGTACTTC. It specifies CASSEAGQGLHEQYF.

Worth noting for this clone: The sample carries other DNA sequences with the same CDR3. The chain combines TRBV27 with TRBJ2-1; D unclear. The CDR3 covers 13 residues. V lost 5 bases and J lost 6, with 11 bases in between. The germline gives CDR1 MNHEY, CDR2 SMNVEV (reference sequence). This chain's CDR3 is CASSLTGGNEQFF. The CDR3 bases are TGTGCCAGCAGTCTGACGGGTGGCAATGAGCAGTTCTTC.

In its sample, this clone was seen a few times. CDR3 nucleotides: TGTGCCAGCAGCGTAGGGAAAGGGGCCTACGAGCAGTACTTC. This sequence encodes CASSVGKGAYEQYF. The chain combines TRBV9 with TRBJ2-7, with a tentative D call TRBD1 (5 bases). This CDR3 spans 14 amino acids. Trimming removed 0 bases from V and 2 bases from J, with 9 bases in between. In germline, CDR1 is SGDLS, CDR2 YYNGEE.

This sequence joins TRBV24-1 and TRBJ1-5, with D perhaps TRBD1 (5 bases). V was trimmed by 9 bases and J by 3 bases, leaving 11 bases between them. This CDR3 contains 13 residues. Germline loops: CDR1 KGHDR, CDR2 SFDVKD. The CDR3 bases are TGTGCCACCCGCAGGGTTGACAATCAGCCCCAGCATTTT. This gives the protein CATRRVDNQPQHF.

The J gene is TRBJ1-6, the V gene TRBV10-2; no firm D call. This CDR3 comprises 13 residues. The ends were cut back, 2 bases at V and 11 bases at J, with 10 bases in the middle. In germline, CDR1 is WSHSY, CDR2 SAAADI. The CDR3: CASSEGGSAPLHF. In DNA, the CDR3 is TGCGCCAGCAGTGAGGGAGGGAGCGCACCCCTCCACTTT.

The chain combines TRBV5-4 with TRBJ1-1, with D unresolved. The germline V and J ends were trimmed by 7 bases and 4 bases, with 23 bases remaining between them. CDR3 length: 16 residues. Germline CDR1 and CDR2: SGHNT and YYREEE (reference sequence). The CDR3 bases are TGTGCCAGCCTACTGAATCCGACCCTAGCTCTCACTGAAGCTTTCTTT. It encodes CASLLNPTLALTEAFF.

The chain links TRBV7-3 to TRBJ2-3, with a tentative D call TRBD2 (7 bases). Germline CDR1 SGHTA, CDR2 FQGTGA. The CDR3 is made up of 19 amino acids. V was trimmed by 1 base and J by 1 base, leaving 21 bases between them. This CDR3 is CASSLRGPTGRGRTDTQYF. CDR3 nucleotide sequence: TGTGCCAGCAGCTTAAGGGGGCCCACCGGGCGGGGGCGCACAGATACGCAGTATTTT.

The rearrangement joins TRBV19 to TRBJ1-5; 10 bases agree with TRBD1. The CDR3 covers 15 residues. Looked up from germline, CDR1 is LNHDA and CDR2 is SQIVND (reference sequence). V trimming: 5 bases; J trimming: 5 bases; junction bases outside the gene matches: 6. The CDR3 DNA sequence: TGTGCCAGTAGTGACGGACAGGGGGTAGATCAGCCCCAGCATTTT. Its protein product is CASSDGQGVDQPQHF.

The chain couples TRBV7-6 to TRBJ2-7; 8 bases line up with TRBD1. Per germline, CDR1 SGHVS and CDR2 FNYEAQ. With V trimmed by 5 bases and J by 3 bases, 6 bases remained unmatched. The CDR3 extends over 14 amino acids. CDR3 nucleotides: TGTGCCAGCAGCAGTTTGACAGGGGACTACGAGCAGTACTTC. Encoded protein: CASSSLTGDYEQYF.

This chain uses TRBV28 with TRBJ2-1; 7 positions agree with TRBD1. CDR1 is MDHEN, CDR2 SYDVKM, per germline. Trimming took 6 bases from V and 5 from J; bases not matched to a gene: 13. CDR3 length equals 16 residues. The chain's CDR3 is CASRIPGTAYNNEQFF. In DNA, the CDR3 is TGTGCCAGCAGAATCCCCGGGACAGCATACAACAATGAGCAGTTCTTC.

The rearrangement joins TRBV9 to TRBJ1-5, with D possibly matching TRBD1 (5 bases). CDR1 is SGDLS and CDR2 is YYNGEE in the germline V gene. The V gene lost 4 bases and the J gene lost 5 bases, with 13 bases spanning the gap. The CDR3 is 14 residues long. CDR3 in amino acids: CASSQATGDQPQHF. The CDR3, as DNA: TGTGCCAGCAGCCAAGCCACAGGAGATCAGCCCCAGCATTTT.

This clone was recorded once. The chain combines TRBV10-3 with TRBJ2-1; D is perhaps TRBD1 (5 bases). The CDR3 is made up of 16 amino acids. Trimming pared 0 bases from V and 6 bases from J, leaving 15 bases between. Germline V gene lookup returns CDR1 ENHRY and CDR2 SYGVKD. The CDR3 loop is CAISESGIRGSNEQFF. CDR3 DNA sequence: TGTGCCATCAGTGAGTCGGGTATTAGGGGAAGCAATGAGCAGTTCTTC.

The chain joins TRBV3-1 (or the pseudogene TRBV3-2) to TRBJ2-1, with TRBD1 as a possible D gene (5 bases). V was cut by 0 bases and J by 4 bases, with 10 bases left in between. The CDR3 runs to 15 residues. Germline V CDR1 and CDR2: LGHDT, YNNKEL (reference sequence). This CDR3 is CASSQDTGAYNEQFF. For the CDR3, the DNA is TGTGCCAGCAGCCAAGATACAGGAGCTTACAATGAGCAGTTCTTC.